This T cell receptor (beta chain) originates from a study of blood T cells in healthy people across ages. Each donor had 9 to 10 milliliters of peripheral blood drawn. At least 5 micrograms of total RNA were extracted per sample. Study-level results: Higher naive T cell percentage went strongly together with higher TCR beta diversity. A roughly linear age-dependent decrease characterized TCR beta diversity per million T cells.

Using a J-beta primer mix together with a sample-barcoded 5' primer, a second PCR was run for roughly 7 to 12 cycles. TCRdb independently ran MiXCR on the 5' RACE reads; one entry per CDR3 protein. The sample includes roughly 500,000 distinct CDR3 sequences, 27% of them seen just once. Of note for this clonotype: Its cognate antigen is unknown.

Source material: blood. This receptor was obtained from a woman between 65 and 79 years old in good health.

CDR3 nucleotide sequence: TGCAGTGCAAGTAACAGGTTTCTTTTCCTTTCTAGATCCGCAAATGAAAAACTGTTTTTT. Amino acids: CSASNRFLFLSRSANEKLFF. The rearrangement joins TRBV20-1 to TRBJ1-4; perhaps TRBD1 as D (5 bases). There are 20 residues in the CDR3. Germline V gene lookup returns CDR1 DFQATT and CDR2 SNEGSKA (reference sequence). V shed 6 bases and J shed 5 bases, with 34 bases lying between them.